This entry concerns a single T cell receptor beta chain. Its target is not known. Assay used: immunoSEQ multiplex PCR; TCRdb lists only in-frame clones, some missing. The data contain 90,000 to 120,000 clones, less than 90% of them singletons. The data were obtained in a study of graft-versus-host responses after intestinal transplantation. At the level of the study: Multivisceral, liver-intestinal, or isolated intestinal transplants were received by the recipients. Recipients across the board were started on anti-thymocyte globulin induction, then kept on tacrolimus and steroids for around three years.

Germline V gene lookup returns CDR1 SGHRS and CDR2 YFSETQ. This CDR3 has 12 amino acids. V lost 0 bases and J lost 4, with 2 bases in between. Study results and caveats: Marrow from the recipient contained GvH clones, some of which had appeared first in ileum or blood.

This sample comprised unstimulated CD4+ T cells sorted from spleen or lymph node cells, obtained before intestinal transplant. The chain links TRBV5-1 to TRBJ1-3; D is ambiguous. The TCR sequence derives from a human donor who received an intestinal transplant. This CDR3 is CASSLEGNTIYF. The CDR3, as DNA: TGCGCCAGCAGCTTGGAGGGAAACACCATATATTTT.